This T cell receptor beta chain was retrieved from a study of T cell repertoires in cytomegalovirus infection. Turning to the study itself: Evidence of both CMV infection and a matching HLA type came from public TCR beta signatures. Findings and limits, study-wide: Totalled public TCR beta family frequency picked out people who carried CMV plus the relevant HLA. Dominating the ex vivo response were TCR beta clonotypes that were CMV-specific and HLA-C-restricted.

This clonotype was observed a handful of times. Its antigen remains unknown. TCRdb re-called the reads with MiXCR, one entry per CDR3 protein. Here the sample spans 300,000 to 400,000 distinct CDR3 sequences, roughly 25% being singletons. The germline V gene encodes CDR1 SGHNT and CDR2 YENEEA. The CDR3 sequence is 12 residues long. Trimming stripped 5 bases from V and 0 bases from J, with 2 bases between. The chain joins TRBV11-3 to TRBJ2-4; D is ambiguous. The sequences come from cultured PBMCs, collected from culture after CMV antigen stimulation. The TCR originated in a human donor in good health (CMV status not recorded). Some clones in this sample may be carry-over from other donors' samples. CDR3 nucleotides: TGTGCCAGCAGCAAAGCCAAAAACATTCAGTACTTC. It translates to CASSKAKNIQYF.